Reported below is one T cell receptor beta chain. Antigen unknown. This sample is drawn from a study of EBV T-cell therapy then PD-1 blockade in nasopharyngeal carcinoma. Profiled with immunoSEQ multiplex PCR; TCRdb holds only in-frame clones, not every one. This sample carries roughly 16,000 clones, approximately 88% of them seen once, and the ten largest clones take 25% to 30%. Sample treatment: AdE1-LMPpoly-expanded autologous EBV-specific T-cell therapy followed by anti-PD-1 nivolumab. Trimming removed 5 bases from V and 4 bases from J; junction bases left unmatched: 9. The V gene's germline CDR1 is SGHTA and CDR2 FQGNSA. This CDR3 contains 16 residues.

The TCR sequence derives from a man in his forties with nasopharyngeal carcinoma. The sequences come from CD8+ T cells from blood, collected at day 0 from a patient whose treatment included autologous EBV-specific T cells and nivolumab. V is TRBV7-2 and J is TRBJ1-1; 11 bases are a match to TRBD1. The CDR3 protein is CASSQRTGGWGTEAFF. The CDR3 bases are TGTGCCAGCAGCCAGAGGACAGGGGGCTGGGGCACTGAAGCTTTCTTT.